This TCR beta chain was documented in a study of PD-1 blockade in classical Hodgkin lymphoma. CDR3 size: 15 residues. Looked up from germline, CDR1 is LGHNA and CDR2 is YNFKEQ. V was pared by 4 bases and J by 7 bases, with 9 bases of the junction left unmatched. The data were produced by immunoSEQ multiplex PCR, yet TCRdb's version contains in-frame clones alone and is incomplete. The data hold some 40,000 clones, with roughly three quarters observed a single time. Every patient experienced relapse after autologous stem cell transplantation, and brentuximab vedotin exposure varied. This TCR came from a human donor with classical Hodgkin lymphoma. The V and J genes are TRBV4-2 and TRBJ2-3; 9 bases align to TRBD2. The sample was peripheral blood mononuclear cells (PBMCs), taken before the second cycle of nivolumab. The CDR3 bases are TGTGCCAGCAGCCCGATAGCGGGGGAGGGATATACGCAGTATTTT. Amino acid sequence: CASSPIAGEGYTQYF.